A selection of T cell receptor beta chains follows, all from one sample in a study of blood T cell repertoires in COVID-19. TCRdb's table, derived via immunoSEQ multiplex PCR, lists solely in-frame clones and lacks some. Of approximately 140,000 clones in the sample, around 84% were seen once. What was sequenced was peripheral blood. These receptors all come from a man aged 55-75 years with active or convalescent COVID-19. CDR3s include the opening cysteine and the closing phenylalanine or tryptophan.

v_call cdr3_aa
TRBV19 CASSTLAGGSYNEQFF
TRBV4-3 CASRKNRDGGQPQHF
TRBV6-5 CASSSSGGVGGELFF
TRBV30 CAWSVRTSGRGNEQFF
TRBV7-9 CASSAGTGGVSGYTF
TRBV7-9 CASQKEVQLNSPLHF
TRBV19 CASSIEGGYAGELFF
TRBV4-2 CASSQEGTSGIPSSYNEQFF
TRBV28 CASTSRDRGRETQYF
TRBV5-1 CASSFQGANTGELFF
TRBV4-3 CASSQLAGNSYNEQFF
TRBV5-6 CASSLYGYNQPQHF
TRBV5-4 CASSWQGVALHF
TRBV28 CASSPTVSYEQYF
TRBV27 CASSPLAGSNTGELFF
TRBV3-1/TRBV3-2 CASSHRDRTIYGYTF
TRBV6-5 CASTNRGSTDTQYF
TRBV24-1 CATSGVTGGQTDTQYF
TRBV5-6 CASSLVWSSGNSYEQYF
TRBV6-2/TRBV6-3 CASGSFYEQYF
TRBV6-6 CASRTGGFSIEKLFF
TRBV19 CASHRDRGNYGYTF
TRBV7-9 CASSQRTLAYEQYF
TRBV28 CASSHQTHSGRYNEQFF
TRBV4-1 CASSQDPLASQETQYF
TRBV28 CASRGQGEQYF
TRBV10-3 CAISESLESPYEQYF
TRBV4-3 CASSLLGTCLNEQYF
TRBV10-3 CAISESWGQSENYGYTF
TRBV15 CATSRDLPSGRIGEQFF
TRBV27 CASSPLPGTSGRAYEQYF
TRBV15 CATSRAPPEKLFF
TRBV7-2 CASSARTSSLGETQYF
TRBV3-1/TRBV3-2 CASSQASEKLFF
TRBV24-1 CATSEPGGGSFETQYF
TRBV5-1 CASSRLSGGTALSEAFF